The 25 T cell receptor beta chains below come from one sample, sequenced in a study of T cell repertoires in aging, cancer and after chemotherapy. Multiplex touch-down PCR with TRB-A/B primers amplified rearranged V-D-J TRB sequences. Using its own MiXCR run on the multiplex PCR reads, TCRdb lists one record per CDR3 protein. The table has about 6,800 distinct CDR3 sequences, roughly 31% seen once. Peripheral blood genomic DNA, not sorted cells or RNA, was the template. Sequenced sample: blood. These receptors came from a human donor with a blood cancer. The donor label of this sample is uncertain.

Many counts were recorded for this clonotype. This rearrangement joins TRBV18 to TRBJ2-7; 8 bases map to TRBD2. Looked up from germline, CDR1 is KGHSH and CDR2 is LQKENI. The ends lost 3 bases at V and 1 base at J; junction bases unmatched: 2. The CDR3 is made up of 14 amino acids. CDR3 sequence (DNA): TGTGCCAGCTCACCTTTAGCGGGGTCCTACGAGCAGTACTTC. It encodes CASSPLAGSYEQYF.

The chain combines TRBV12-3 or TRBV12-4 with TRBJ1-6; D is possibly TRBD1 (5 bases). V was clipped by 8 bases and J by 10 bases, with 15 bases between them. The CDR3 loop spans 13 amino acids. The CDR3, as DNA: TGTGCCAGCCGGGGCAGCCTAGGATCACCCCTCCACTTT. It encodes CASRGSLGSPLHF.

DNA of the CDR3: TGTGCCAGCAGCTTAGGGGCACAGGGTTCTGGAAACACCATATATTTT. Translation: CASSLGAQGSGNTIYF. The chain uses TRBV7-6 and TRBJ1-3, with D tentatively TRBD1 (6 bases). The V gene's germline CDR1 is SGHVS and CDR2 FNYEAQ. Trimming pared 1 base from V and 1 base from J, leaving 11 bases between. The CDR3 length is 16 residues.

CDR3 loop: CATHRTGTYEQYF. In nucleotides, the CDR3 is TGTGCCACCCACAGGACAGGGACCTACGAGCAGTACTTC. The chain links TRBV19 to TRBJ2-7; 8 nucleotides agree with TRBD1. V lost 10 bases to trimming and J lost 2 bases; unmatched junction nucleotides: 7. There are 13 residues in the CDR3. CDR1 and CDR2 from the germline V gene are LNHDA and SQIVND (reference sequence).

In this sample, this clonotype turned up a few times. J is TRBJ2-3 and V is TRBV5-4, with 7 positions matching TRBD1. Germline CDR1 reads SGHNT; CDR2 reads YYREEE (reference sequence). Trimming cost V 2 bases and J 2 bases; bases outside gene matches: 5. CDR3 size: 15 residues. CDR3 coding DNA: TGTGCCAGCAGCTTACAGACAGGGCTCACAGATACGCAGTATTTT. Protein: CASSLQTGLTDTQYF.

This clonotype was picked up many times. The chain carries TRBV6-5 and TRBJ1-5, with D perhaps TRBD1 (6 bases). Trimming removed 5 bases at V and 2 bases at J, with 10 bases between. Germline CDR1 MNHEY, CDR2 SVGAGI. The CDR3 spans 14 residues. DNA of the CDR3: TGTGCCAGCAGTCCTCGGACAGGCAATCAGCCCCAGCATTTT. It codes for CASSPRTGNQPQHF.

The chain carries TRBV27 and TRBJ1-5, with D possibly TRBD1 on 6 matching bases. V was shortened by 5 bases and J by 5 bases, with 22 bases between the two germline ends. CDR3 length: 17 residues. Germline V gene sequence: CDR1 MNHEY, CDR2 SMNVEV (reference sequence). The DNA of the CDR3 is TGTGCCAGCAGTCCCCCGCTCCGGGGGCGTAGGGATCAGCCCCAGCATTTT. This codes for CASSPPLRGRRDQPQHF.

This clonotype has only a few counts. The chain is built from TRBV5-6 and TRBJ2-5, with D tentatively TRBD1 or TRBD2 (6 bases each). The CDR3 totals 13 residues. Germline V gives CDR1 SGHDT, CDR2 YYEEEE. V was cut by 2 bases and J by 5 bases, with 10 bases left in between. The CDR3 region is CASSFQGRETQYF. CDR3 in DNA: TGTGCCAGCAGCTTCCAGGGGAGGGAGACCCAGTACTTC.

V usage is TRBV28 and J usage is TRBJ1-3, with D perhaps matching TRBD1 (6 bases). V gave up 7 bases and J gave up 0 bases, with 25 bases separating them. This CDR3 has 19 amino acids. Germline CDR1 MDHEN, CDR2 SYDVKM. The CDR3 loop is CASKRQGTGRPSSGNTIYF. In DNA form, the CDR3 reads TGTGCCAGCAAGCGGCAGGGCACAGGGAGGCCCTCCTCTGGAAACACCATATATTTT.

V usage is TRBV14 and J usage is TRBJ2-2; TRBD2 aligns across 10 bases. This CDR3 has 14 residues. The V segment lost 4 bases and the J segment 4 bases; nucleotides outside the gene matches: 0. Germline-derived CDR1 and CDR2 are SGHDN and FVKESK. This CDR3 is CASSLAGGTGELFF. CDR3 coding DNA: TGTGCCAGCAGCCTAGCGGGGGGCACCGGGGAGCTGTTTTTT.

V gene TRBV18 combines with J gene TRBJ1-4; no firm D call. Germline loops: CDR1 KGHSH, CDR2 LQKENI. The V and J ends lost 3 bases and 8 bases respectively, with 13 bases between them. The CDR3 has 14 residues. The CDR3 nucleotides read TGTGCCAGCTCACCTTCCGGAACAGCCGAAAAACTGTTTTTT. Its protein product is CASSPSGTAEKLFF.

In this sample, this clonotype turned up many times. This chain uses TRBV19 with TRBJ1-2, with D unresolved. This CDR3 has 13 residues. The V gene lost 7 bases and the J gene lost 4 bases, with 13 bases spanning the gap. Germline V CDR1 and CDR2: LNHDA, SQIVND (reference sequence). CDR3 region: CASTSQVGYGYTF. The DNA of the CDR3 is TGTGCCAGTACGTCCCAAGTGGGCTATGGCTACACCTTC. The whole variable domain, remainder taken from reference TRBV19 and TRBJ1-2, is DGGITQSPKYLFRKEGQNVTLSCEQNLNHDAMYWYRQDPGQGLRLIYYSQIVNDFQKGDIAEGYSVSREKKESFPLTVTSAQKNPTAFYLCASTSQVGYGYTFGSGTRLTVV.

This clonotype has only a few counts. The chain employs TRBV5-6 and TRBJ2-3, with 10 bases lining up with TRBD1. Per germline, CDR1 SGHDT and CDR2 YYEEEE. J gave up 3 bases and V 2 bases, and 6 bases lay outside the gene matches. CDR3 length equals 16 residues. The CDR3 spells CASSFDRDRGTDTQYF. Written as DNA, the CDR3 is TGTGCCAGCAGCTTTGACCGGGACAGGGGTACAGATACGCAGTATTTT.

This clonotype is medium-sized. V usage is TRBV29-1 and J usage is TRBJ2-7; D unresolved. The germline V gene has CDR1 SQVTM and CDR2 ANQGSEA. The length of the CDR3 is 10 residues. V lost 5 bases and J 7 bases, leaving 9 bases between the germline ends. The CDR3 DNA follows: TGCAGCGTTCGTCAAGAAGAGCAGTACTTC. Its translation: CSVRQEEQYF.

This clonotype was detected many times. The chain links TRBV30 to TRBJ1-3, with D unresolved. CDR3 length: 13 amino acids. Germline CDR1 GTSNPN, CDR2 SVGIG (reference sequence). Trimming stripped 5 bases from V and 0 bases from J, with 8 bases between. The DNA of the CDR3 is TGTGCCTGGCGACCGAGCTCTGGAAACACCATATATTTT. Encoded protein: CAWRPSSGNTIYF.

This clonotype was seen at least ten times. V is TRBV6-5 and J is TRBJ2-1; no reliable D call. The germline CDR1 and CDR2 sequences are MNHEY and SVGAGI. This CDR3 comprises 13 residues. V lost 4 bases and J lost 2, with 6 bases in between. The CDR3 region is CASSSTTYNEQFF. The CDR3 DNA follows: TGTGCCAGCAGTTCCACTACCTACAATGAGCAGTTCTTC.

The chain combines TRBV6-5 with TRBJ2-7; no clear D gene. V was clipped by 8 bases and J by 0 bases, with 11 bases between them. CDR1 is MNHEY, CDR2 SVGAGI, per germline. The CDR3 extends over 13 amino acids. CDR3 nucleotides: TGTGCCAGCGGCGGCGAATTCTCCTACGAGCAGTACTTC. Amino acids: CASGGEFSYEQYF.

This clonotype was counted between two and nine times. The chain joins TRBV27 to TRBJ1-6; D is unclear. Trimming cost V 3 bases and J 10 bases, with 13 bases left between them. Germline V CDR1 and CDR2: MNHEY, SMNVEV (reference sequence). The length of the CDR3 is 14 residues. CDR3 sequence (DNA): TGTGCCAGCAGTTTTGGATACCGTGGGTCACCCCTCCACTTT. Translation gives CASSFGYRGSPLHF.

This chain uses TRBV7-9 with TRBJ2-2; 9 bases line up with TRBD1. The CDR3 has 16 amino acids. Trimming took 5 bases from V and 7 from J; bases not matched to a gene: 11. Germline V lookup: CDR1 SEHNR, CDR2 FQNEAQ (reference sequence). The CDR3 region is CASSIQGARTDGELFF. In DNA form, the CDR3 reads TGTGCCAGCAGCATACAGGGGGCGCGGACGGACGGGGAGCTGTTTTTT.

Sample share makes this clonotype medium-sized. This rearrangement joins TRBV27 to TRBJ1-5; the D is unclear. This CDR3 has 13 amino acids. Per the germline V gene, CDR1 is MNHEY and CDR2 is SMNVEV (reference sequence). Trimming removed 5 bases from V and 7 bases from J, with 12 bases in between. The CDR3 loop is CASSLLGSQPQHF. Written as DNA, the CDR3 is TGTGCCAGCAGTCTGCTTGGGTCCCAGCCCCAGCATTTT.

The chain combines TRBV6-5 with TRBJ1-2, with 8 bases identical to TRBD1. The germline V gene encodes CDR1 MNHEY and CDR2 SVGAGI. The CDR3 runs 14 residues. V lost 2 bases and J lost 5; bases outside the gene matches: 4. In DNA, the CDR3 is TGTGCCAGCAGTTACGGGACAGGAGGATATGGCTACACCTTC. Translating gives CASSYGTGGYGYTF.

J is TRBJ1-6 and V is TRBV27, with unresolved D. This CDR3 has 16 amino acids. In germline, CDR1 is MNHEY, CDR2 SMNVEV (reference sequence). Trimming cost V 2 bases and J 0 bases, with 8 bases left between them. CDR3 nucleotide sequence: TGTGCCAGCAGTTTAGTGGTCAGCTCCTATAATTCACCCCTCCACTTT. It translates to CASSLVVSSYNSPLHF.

The chain is built from TRBV6-5 and TRBJ1-2, with a weak D call TRBD1 (5 bases). From germline, CDR1 is MNHEY and CDR2 SVGAGI. The length of the CDR3 is 12 residues. Trimming left V 6 bases short and J 3 bases short, with 8 bases between. CDR3 protein: CASSAQDYGYTF. CDR3 DNA: TGTGCCAGCAGCGCACAGGACTATGGCTACACCTTC.

In this sample, this clonotype turned up many times. This chain joins TRBV15 and TRBJ2-2; D gene ambiguous. CDR1 and CDR2 (germline): LNHNV, YYDKDF (reference sequence). Trimming removed 0 bases from V and 6 bases from J, with 5 bases in between. The CDR3 has 13 residues. The CDR3 DNA is TGTGCCACCAGCAGAGACTGGGCCGGGGAGCTGTTTTTT. It is translated as CATSRDWAGELFF. The full variable domain, rest sourced from reference TRBV15 and TRBJ2-2, is DAMVIQNPRYQVTQFGKPVTLSCSQTLNHNVMYWYQQKSSQAPKLLFHYYDKDFNNEADTPDNFQSRRPNTSFCFLDIRSPGLGDTAMYLCATSRDWAGELFFGEGSRLTVL.

This clonotype was seen a handful of times. The junction and the germline gene differ at one end; a read error may be behind it. The genes are TRBV11-1 and TRBJ1-4, with 9 bases aligning to TRBD1. The CDR3 runs to 13 residues. Germline V CDR1 and CDR2: SGHAT, FQDESV (reference sequence). The CDR3 bases are TGCGCCAGCAGCGGGTCACAGGGGGCGAAACTGTTTTTT. Translation gives CASSGSQGAKLFF. The whole variable domain, filled in from reference TRBV11-1 and TRBJ1-4, reads EAEVAQSPRYKITEKSQAVAFWCDPISGHATLYWYRQILGQGPELLVQFQDESVVDDSQLPKDRFSAERLKGVDSTLKIQPAELGDSAMYLCASSGSQGAKLFFGSGTQLSVL.